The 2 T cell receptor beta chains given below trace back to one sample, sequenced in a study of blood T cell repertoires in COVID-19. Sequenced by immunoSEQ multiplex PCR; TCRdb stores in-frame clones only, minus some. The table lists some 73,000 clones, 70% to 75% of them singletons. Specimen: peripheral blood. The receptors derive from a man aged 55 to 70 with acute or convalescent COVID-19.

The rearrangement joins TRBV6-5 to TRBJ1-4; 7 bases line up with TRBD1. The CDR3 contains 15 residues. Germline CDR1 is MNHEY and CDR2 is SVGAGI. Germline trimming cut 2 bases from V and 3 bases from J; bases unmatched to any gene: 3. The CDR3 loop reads CASSYRGLANEKLFF. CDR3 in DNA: TGTGCCAGCAGTTACAGGGGGCTGGCTAATGAAAAACTGTTTTTT.

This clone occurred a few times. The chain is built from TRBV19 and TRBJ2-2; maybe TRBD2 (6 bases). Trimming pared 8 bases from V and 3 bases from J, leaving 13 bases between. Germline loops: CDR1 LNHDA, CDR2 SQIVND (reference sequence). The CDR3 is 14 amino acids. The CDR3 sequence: CASGGARHTGELFF. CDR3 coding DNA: TGTGCCAGTGGCGGGGCTCGGCACACCGGGGAGCTGTTTTTT.